This is a list of T cell receptor beta chains from one sample in a study of blood T cell repertoires in COVID-19. This table comes from immunoSEQ multiplex PCR, and its TCRdb copy is limited to in-frame clones, with some not included. The data contain roughly 100,000 clones, approximately 86% of them seen just once; the ten biggest clones take up about 1.9%. The sequenced material came from peripheral blood. The receptors come from a man aged 50-60 years with COVID-19, enrolled during active disease. Each CDR3 is given with its conserved first and last residue. Fields, in order: V gene, clone size, D gene, J gene, CDR3 protein, CDR3 DNA. D genes are given only for firm matches. Expanded clones are given a class, and other clones once, few, many or no size at all.

V: TRBV6-5
size: .
D: TRBD1
J: TRBJ1-6
CDR3: CASGRDRAGSPLHF
DNA: TGTGCCAGCGGCCGAGACAGGGCAGGATCACCCCTCCACTTT

V: TRBV25-1
size: .
D: TRBD1
J: TRBJ1-2
CDR3: CASVGQGDGYTF
DNA: TGTGCCAGCGTTGGACAGGGTGATGGCTACACCTTC

V: TRBV5-1
size: .
D: .
J: TRBJ2-1
CDR3: CASTPGDIHNEQFF
DNA: TGCGCCAGCACTCCCGGTGACATCCACAATGAGCAGTTCTTC

V: TRBV6-6
size: .
D: .
J: TRBJ2-2
CDR3: CASFGDLPTGELFF
DNA: TGTGCCAGCTTTGGGGACTTACCCACCGGGGAGCTGTTTTTT

V: TRBV10-3
size: .
D: TRBD2
J: TRBJ2-3
CDR3: CAIRTEAGASTDTQYF
DNA: TGTGCCATCAGGACAGAAGCGGGGGCGAGCACAGATACGCAGTATTTT

V: TRBV19
size: .
D: TRBD2
J: TRBJ2-1
CDR3: CASSGLSGGRINEQFF
DNA: TGTGCCAGTAGTGGCTTGAGCGGGGGAAGAATCAATGAGCAGTTCTTC

V: TRBV18
size: .
D: .
J: TRBJ2-7
CDR3: CASSLGHADTYEQYF
DNA: TGTGCCAGCTCATTGGGCCATGCCGATACCTACGAGCAGTACTTC

V: TRBV18
size: .
D: TRBD1
J: TRBJ1-2
CDR3: CASSSGQQDGYTF
DNA: TGTGCCAGCTCGTCGGGACAGCAGGATGGCTACACCTTC

V: TRBV6-5
size: once
D: TRBD1
J: TRBJ1-2
CDR3: CASSLDRGQNYGYTF
DNA: TGTGCCAGCAGCCTTGACAGGGGACAGAACTATGGCTACACCTTC

V: TRBV19
size: .
D: TRBD2
J: TRBJ2-7
CDR3: CASSIARGTVFSEQYF
DNA: TGTGCCAGTAGTATAGCGCGGGGGACGGTTTTTTCCGAGCAGTACTTC

V: TRBV28
size: once
D: TRBD1
J: TRBJ1-4
CDR3: CASSLYRGGEKLFF
DNA: TGTGCCAGCAGTTTATACAGGGGCGGGGAAAAACTGTTTTTT

V: TRBV18
size: .
D: .
J: TRBJ1-1
CDR3: CASSLGQGTEAFF
DNA: TGTGCCAGCTCACTCGGGCAGGGAACTGAAGCTTTCTTT

V: TRBV7-2
size: .
D: TRBD2
J: TRBJ2-7
CDR3: CASSLARGGSYEQYF
DNA: TGTGCCAGCAGCTTAGCGCGGGGGGGCTCCTACGAGCAGTACTTC

V: TRBV7-8
size: few
D: .
J: TRBJ2-7
CDR3: CASKLRDTRSYEQYF
DNA: TGTGCCAGCAAACTCCGGGACACTCGCTCCTACGAGCAGTACTTC

V: TRBV6-5
size: .
D: .
J: TRBJ2-7
CDR3: CASRAFGRYYEQYF
DNA: TGTGCCAGCAGAGCCTTTGGCAGGTACTACGAGCAGTACTTC

V: TRBV7-9
size: .
D: .
J: TRBJ2-3
CDR3: CASTAGYDTQYF
DNA: TGTGCCAGCACGGCAGGGTACGATACGCAGTATTTT

V: TRBV19
size: once
D: .
J: TRBJ2-7
CDR3: CASSLSQGYEQCF
DNA: TGTGCCAGTAGTCTAAGTCAGGGTTACGAGCAGTGCTTC

V: TRBV7-9
size: .
D: TRBD1
J: TRBJ1-5
CDR3: CASSSGAGGQPQHF
DNA: TGTGCCAGCAGCTCGGGGGCAGGGGGCCAGCCCCAGCATTTT

V: TRBV24-1
size: .
D: .
J: TRBJ2-2
CDR3: CATSDLGEQGRPGELFF
DNA: TGTGCCACCAGTGATTTGGGGGAACAGGGCAGGCCCGGGGAGCTGTTTTTT

V: TRBV29-1
size: .
D: .
J: TRBJ1-3
CDR3: CSVAPQHDGGSGNTIYF
DNA: TGCAGCGTTGCCCCGCAACACGACGGCGGCTCTGGAAACACCATATATTTT

V: TRBV16
size: .
D: .
J: TRBJ1-3
CDR3: CASSPGNTIYF
DNA: TGTGCCAGCAGCCCGGGAAACACCATATATTTT

V: TRBV10-3
size: once
D: .
J: TRBJ2-1
CDR3: CAISVLGDTGGDEQFF
DNA: TGTGCCATCAGTGTACTCGGTGACACCGGGGGAGATGAGCAGTTCTTC

V: TRBV18
size: once
D: TRBD1
J: TRBJ1-3
CDR3: CASSQGAFSGNTIYF
DNA: TGTGCCAGCTCACAGGGGGCATTCTCCGGAAACACCATATATTTT

V: TRBV5-4
size: once
D: .
J: TRBJ2-1
CDR3: CASSIGAYDEQFF
DNA: TGTGCCAGCAGCATCGGAGCCTACGATGAGCAGTTCTTC

V: TRBV10-2
size: .
D: TRBD1
J: TRBJ1-2
CDR3: CASTPTGALNYGYTF
DNA: TGCGCCAGCACTCCGACAGGGGCATTGAACTATGGCTACACCTTC

V: TRBV7-2
size: .
D: .
J: TRBJ2-6
CDR3: CASSLTGSASGANVLTF
DNA: TGTGCCAGCAGCTTAACGGGGTCCGCCTCTGGGGCCAACGTCCTGACTTTC

V: TRBV7-9
size: .
D: TRBD2
J: TRBJ2-1
CDR3: CASSVTSGGAYEQFF
DNA: TGTGCCAGCAGCGTAACTAGCGGGGGGGCATATGAGCAGTTCTTC

V: TRBV5-1
size: .
D: TRBD1
J: TRBJ2-7
CDR3: CASSSEPTGQGHEQYF
DNA: TGCGCCAGCAGCTCCGAACCCACGGGACAGGGGCACGAGCAGTACTTC